Here is one T cell receptor (beta chain) with its context. The data originate from a study of blood T cell repertoires in COVID-19. Turning to the study itself: Samples representing acute and convalescent COVID-19 were sourced from the United States, Italy and Spain. T cells, B-cell-depleted T cells, or PBMCs provided the cDNA or gDNA that served as material.

CDR1 and CDR2 (germline): WNHNN, SYGVQD (reference sequence). Trimming stripped 3 bases from V and 0 bases from J, with 11 bases between. The CDR3 sequence is 15 residues long. The authors' processing: Cell counts per sample came from amplifying reference gene primers. Clones were read by immunoSEQ multiplex PCR, and TCRdb kept only the in-frame ones, dropping some. V and J calls and clone size are those listed in that table; D and trimming were worked out from the DNA. Of some 150,000 clones listed, 88% are singletons. This sequence joins TRBV10-1 and TRBJ1-2, with D hard to call. The source material was peripheral blood. The sequence was obtained from a human donor in a cohort sampled during active COVID-19. CDR3 coding DNA: TGCGCCAGCAGTGACCACGACACACCTAACTATGGCTACACCTTC. Its protein product is CASSDHDTPNYGYTF.